One sample yielded the 14 T cell receptor beta chains listed below, sequenced in a study of tumor-infiltrating lymphocytes in primary liver carcinoma. Starting material of 500 ng total RNA yielded TCR beta cDNA via a constant-region primer. Libraries covering TCR beta were generated through three nested multiplex PCR rounds (using a slightly modified ARM-PCR). A C-beta reverse primer was combined with TRBV1-TRBV30 forward primers in the first two PCR rounds, and each round had 10 cycles. TCRdb itself ran the multiplex PCR reads through MiXCR, one entry per CDR3 protein. Of 30,000 to 40,000 distinct CDR3 sequences listed, 70% to 80% are singletons. Unsorted bulk tissue (about 18-30 mg) underwent RNA and DNA co-extraction. Material: liver tumor tissue from sampling region 4. The subset is: tumor region T4, right-lateral pole. These receptors were collected from a man aged 35 to 55 with primary liver carcinoma and hepatitis B virus infection.

The chain couples TRBV11-1 to TRBJ2-3; D is uncertain. TRBJ1-5 explains the end of the DNA better; the J call may be wrong. The CDR3 has 13 residues. Germline V gene data show CDR1 as SGHAT and CDR2 as FQDESV (reference sequence). The CDR3 region is CASSSIETDTQHF. The CDR3 bases are TGTGCCAGCAGCTCGATCGAAACAGATACGCAGCATTTT.

For this clonotype: A junction end diverges from the germline sequence, so it may reflect a read error. The gene calls are TRBV6-4 and TRBJ2-5, with D unclear. Germline V gene data show CDR1 as MRHNA and CDR2 as SNTAGT. The CDR3 spans 9 residues. CDR3 residues: CASSATQYF. The CDR3, as DNA: TGTGCTAGCAGTGCGACCCAGTACTTC.

Remarks on this clonotype: The missing conserved phenylalanine or tryptophan at the end of this CDR3 makes a read error likely. This chain uses TRBV14 with TRBJ2-2; maybe TRBD1 (6 bases). V was trimmed by 5 bases and J by 2 bases, leaving 15 bases between them. The germline CDR1 and CDR2 sequences are SGHDN and FVKESK. The CDR3 runs 16 residues. The CDR3 bases are TGTGCCAGCAGCTCCAGAGGACAGTCCAACACCGGGGAGCTGTTTCTT. Protein sequence: CASSSRGQSNTGELFL.

This chain joins TRBV10-2 and TRBJ2-1; 7 bases agree with TRBD2. V lost 3 bases, J lost 7 bases, and 12 bases stayed unmatched. Germline V CDR1 and CDR2: WSHSY, SAAADI. This CDR3 has 16 amino acids. CDR3 DNA: TGCGCCAGCAGTGATTCGAACAGACTAGCAGATAATGAGCAGTTCTTC. It codes for CASSDSNRLADNEQFF.

Turning to this clonotype: The junction does not match germline at one end; this may be a read error. The chain combines TRBV5-1 with TRBJ1-2, with a tentative D call TRBD1 (6 bases). The CDR3 is made up of 16 amino acids. CDR1 is SGHRS, CDR2 YFSETQ, per germline. As DNA, the CDR3 is TGCACCAGCAGCCATCTCTCGACAGGAAGCGGGTATGGCTACACCTTC. Protein sequence: CTSSHLSTGSGYGYTF.

A word on this clonotype: Sequence at one end of the junction differs from germline and may be a read error. V and J are TRBV10-3 and TRBJ1-1; D possibly corresponds to TRBD1 (6 bases). The CDR3 sequence is 15 residues long. Germline values: CDR1 ENHRY, CDR2 SYGVKD. The CDR3 loop reads CTIYTVGQENTEAFF. As DNA, the CDR3 is TGTACCATTTACACCGTGGGACAAGAGAACACTGAAGCTTTCTTT.

A word on this clonotype: This sequence may be a read error, since a much larger clone differs from it by one base. The chain recombines TRBV7-9 with TRBJ2-5; the D is unclear. This CDR3 has 11 residues. Germline loops: CDR1 SEHNR, CDR2 FQNEAQ (reference sequence). The CDR3 sequence is CVSIYGQTQYF. The CDR3 DNA is TGTGTCAGCATCTACGGGCAGACCCAGTACTTC.

On this clonotype itself: The junction shows a germline mismatch at one end, possibly a read error. This sequence joins TRBV29-1 and TRBJ2-3, with a weak D call TRBD2 (6 bases). The CDR3 runs to 12 residues. In germline, CDR1 is SQVTM, CDR2 ANQGSEA. Written as DNA, the CDR3 is TGCAGCTCCGTCACTAGCACAAATACGCAGTTTTTT. Amino acid sequence: CSSVTSTNTQFF.

The rearrangement joins TRBV28 to TRBJ2-2; D might be TRBD1 or TRBD2, each matching 5 bases. V dropped 10 bases and J dropped 4 bases, with 19 bases sitting between them. The length of the CDR3 is 15 residues. Germline V gene lookup returns CDR1 MDHEN and CDR2 SYDVKM. The CDR3 DNA sequence: TGTGCCATCATCATTGGGGACCCTAGCACCGGGGAGCTGTTTTTT. As protein: CAIIIGDPSTGELFF.

Regarding this clonotype: Sequence at one end of the junction differs from germline and may be a read error. The rearrangement joins TRBV5-1 to TRBJ2-4; 9 positions agree with TRBD1. This CDR3 is built from 16 residues. Germline V gives CDR1 SGHRS, CDR2 YFSETQ. As DNA, the CDR3 is TGTGTCAGCAGCTTGGGGGCGACAGGGGGTTTTAACATTCAGTACTTC. Protein sequence: CVSSLGATGGFNIQYF.

This clonotype is a singleton in its sample. This chain connects TRBV6-1 to TRBJ2-1; 10 bases align to TRBD1. Germline trimming cut 9 bases from V and 8 bases from J; bases unmatched to any gene: 4. The CDR3 is made up of 12 amino acids. CDR1 MNHNS and CDR2 SASEGT come from the germline V gene. The CDR3 sequence: CASEGTGDEQFF. The DNA of the CDR3 is TGTGCCAGTGAAGGGACAGGGGATGAGCAGTTCTTC.

In this sample, this clonotype turned up many times. This chain joins TRBV28 and TRBJ2-1; the D gene could be TRBD1 or TRBD2 (7 bases each). The germline V gene encodes CDR1 MDHEN and CDR2 SYDVKM. This CDR3 has 18 amino acids. Trimming stripped 2 bases from V and 4 bases from J, with 21 bases between. The CDR3 region is CASSLPSGGGQWYNEQFF. The CDR3 DNA follows: TGTGCCAGCAGTTTACCTTCAGGGGGAGGGCAATGGTACAATGAGCAGTTCTTC. Combining the CDR3 with reference TRBV28 and TRBJ2-1 gives the whole variable domain DVKVTQSSRYLVKRTGEKVFLECVQDMDHENMFWYRQDPGLGLRLIYFSYDVKMKEKGDIPEGYSVSREKKERFSLILESASTNQTSMYLCASSLPSGGGQWYNEQFFGPGTRLTVL.

As regards this clonotype: A read error is possible here, since a much larger clone lies one base away. The chain combines TRBV4-2 with TRBJ1-4; D is uncertain. The CDR3 length is 13 residues. The germline V gene has CDR1 LGHNA and CDR2 YNFKEQ. CDR3 residues: CASSQPHRGKPLF. CDR3 sequence (DNA): TGTGCCAGCAGCCAGCCCCACCGTGGAAAACCGCTTTTT.

Comments on this clonotype: At one end the junction does not follow the germline gene, possibly because of a read error. The chain uses TRBV5-5 and TRBJ1-1; maybe TRBD1 (6 bases). CDR1 and CDR2 from the germline V gene are SGHKS and YYEKEE (reference sequence). The CDR3 sequence is 15 residues long. CDR3 in amino acids: CASSHEGERDTEAFF. DNA for the CDR3: TGTGCTAGCAGCCATGAGGGTGAGCGGGACACTGAAGCTTTCTTC.